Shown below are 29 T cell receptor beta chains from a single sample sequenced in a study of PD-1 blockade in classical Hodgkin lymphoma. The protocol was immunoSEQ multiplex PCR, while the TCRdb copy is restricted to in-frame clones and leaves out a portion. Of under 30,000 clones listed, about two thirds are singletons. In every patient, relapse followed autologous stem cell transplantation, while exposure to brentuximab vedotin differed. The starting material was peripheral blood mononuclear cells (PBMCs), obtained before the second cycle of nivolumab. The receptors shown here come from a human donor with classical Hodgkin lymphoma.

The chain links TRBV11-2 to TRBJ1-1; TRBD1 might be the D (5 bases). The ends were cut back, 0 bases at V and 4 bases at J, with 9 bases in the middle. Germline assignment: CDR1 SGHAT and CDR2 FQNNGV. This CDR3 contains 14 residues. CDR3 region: CASSLDPGTTEAFF. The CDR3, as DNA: TGTGCCAGCAGCTTAGATCCGGGGACCACTGAAGCTTTCTTT.

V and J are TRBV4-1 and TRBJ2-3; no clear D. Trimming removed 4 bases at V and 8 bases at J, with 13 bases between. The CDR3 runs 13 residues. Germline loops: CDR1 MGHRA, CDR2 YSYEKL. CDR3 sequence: CASSPSPWVTQYF. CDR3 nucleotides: TGCGCCAGCAGCCCCTCCCCTTGGGTTACGCAGTATTTT.

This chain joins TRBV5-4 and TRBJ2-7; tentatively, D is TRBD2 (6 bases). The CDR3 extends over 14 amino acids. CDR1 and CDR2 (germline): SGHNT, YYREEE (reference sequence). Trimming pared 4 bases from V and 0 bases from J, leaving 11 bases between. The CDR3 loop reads CASSLRDSSYEQYF. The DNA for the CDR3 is TGTGCCAGCAGCCTCCGGGACTCCTCCTACGAGCAGTACTTC.

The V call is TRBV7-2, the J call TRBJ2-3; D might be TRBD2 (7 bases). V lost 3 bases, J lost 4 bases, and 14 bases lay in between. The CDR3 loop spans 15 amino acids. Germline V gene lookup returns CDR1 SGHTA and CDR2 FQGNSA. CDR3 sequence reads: CASSLLRGAADTQYF. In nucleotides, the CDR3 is TGTGCCAGCAGCTTGTTACGGGGGGCGGCAGATACGCAGTATTTT.

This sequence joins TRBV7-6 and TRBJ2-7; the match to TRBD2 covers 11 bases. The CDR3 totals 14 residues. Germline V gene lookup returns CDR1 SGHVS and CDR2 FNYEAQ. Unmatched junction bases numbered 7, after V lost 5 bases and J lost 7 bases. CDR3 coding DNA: TGTGCCAGCAGCCCCTTAGCGGGGGGGCCTGAGCAGTACTTC. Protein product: CASSPLAGGPEQYF.

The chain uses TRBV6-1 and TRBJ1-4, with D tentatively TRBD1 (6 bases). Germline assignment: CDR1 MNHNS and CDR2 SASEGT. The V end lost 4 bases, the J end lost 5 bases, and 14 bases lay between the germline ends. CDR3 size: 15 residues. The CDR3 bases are TGTGCCAGCAGTGCCCCGGGACACCAAAATGAAAAACTGTTTTTT. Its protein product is CASSAPGHQNEKLFF.

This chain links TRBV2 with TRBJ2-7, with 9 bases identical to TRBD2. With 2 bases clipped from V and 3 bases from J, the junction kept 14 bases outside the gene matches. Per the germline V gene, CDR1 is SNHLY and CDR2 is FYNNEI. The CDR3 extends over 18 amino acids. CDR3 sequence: CASSEPSGVGGGDYEQYF. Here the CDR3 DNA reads TGTGCCAGCAGTGAACCTTCAGGGGTCGGCGGGGGGGACTACGAGCAGTACTTC.

CDR3 loop: CARSLDAGEGTDTQYF. CDR3 DNA sequence: TGTGCCAGAAGCTTGGACGCGGGGGAGGGAACGGATACGCAGTATTTT. This chain links TRBV5-3 with TRBJ2-3; 7 nucleotides agree with TRBD2. TRBV5-3 is labeled an ORF, and its function is uncertain. J gave up 6 bases and V 0 bases, and 10 bases lay outside the gene matches. CDR3 length equals 16 residues.

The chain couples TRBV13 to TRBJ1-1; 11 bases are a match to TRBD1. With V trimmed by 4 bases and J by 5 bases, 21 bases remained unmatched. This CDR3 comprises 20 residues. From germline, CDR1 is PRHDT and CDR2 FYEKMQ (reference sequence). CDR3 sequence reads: CASSSRVRRGAGQGATEAFF. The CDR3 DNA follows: TGTGCCAGCAGCTCCCGAGTCCGCCGTGGTGCCGGACAGGGGGCGACTGAAGCTTTCTTT. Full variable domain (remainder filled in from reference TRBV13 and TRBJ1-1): AAGVIQSPRHLIKEKRETATLKCYPIPRHDTVYWYQQGPGQDPQFLISFYEKMQSDKGSIPDRFSAQQFSDYHSELNMSSLELGDSALYFCASSSRVRRGAGQGATEAFFGQGTRLTVV.

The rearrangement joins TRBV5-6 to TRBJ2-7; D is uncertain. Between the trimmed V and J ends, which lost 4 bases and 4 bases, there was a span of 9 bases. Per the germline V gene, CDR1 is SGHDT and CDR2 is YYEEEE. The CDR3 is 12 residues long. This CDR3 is CASSRQEYEQYF. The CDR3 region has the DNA TGTGCCAGCAGCCGACAAGAGTACGAGCAGTACTTC.

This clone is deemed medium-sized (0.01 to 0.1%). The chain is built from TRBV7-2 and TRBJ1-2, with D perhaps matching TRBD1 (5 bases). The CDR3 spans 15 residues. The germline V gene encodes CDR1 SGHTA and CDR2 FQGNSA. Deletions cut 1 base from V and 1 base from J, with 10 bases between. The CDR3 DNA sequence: TGTGCCAGCAGCTTAGGACGGGACGGTAACTATGGCTACACCTTC. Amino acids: CASSLGRDGNYGYTF.

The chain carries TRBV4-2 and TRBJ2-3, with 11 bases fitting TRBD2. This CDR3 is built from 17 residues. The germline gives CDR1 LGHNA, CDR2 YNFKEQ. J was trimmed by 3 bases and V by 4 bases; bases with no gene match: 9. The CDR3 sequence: CASSPDSGGVLTDTQYF. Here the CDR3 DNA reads TGTGCCAGCAGCCCAGATAGCGGGGGGGTTCTGACAGATACGCAGTATTTT.

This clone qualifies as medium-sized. CDR3: CASSQPQGVEQYF. The CDR3 DNA reads as TGTGCCAGCAGCCAACCGCAGGGGGTCGAGCAGTACTTC. V gene TRBV4-2 combines with J gene TRBJ2-7; 7 bases align to TRBD1. Unmatched junction bases numbered 4, after V lost 2 bases and J lost 6 bases. Germline loops: CDR1 LGHNA, CDR2 YNFKEQ. The length of the CDR3 is 13 residues.

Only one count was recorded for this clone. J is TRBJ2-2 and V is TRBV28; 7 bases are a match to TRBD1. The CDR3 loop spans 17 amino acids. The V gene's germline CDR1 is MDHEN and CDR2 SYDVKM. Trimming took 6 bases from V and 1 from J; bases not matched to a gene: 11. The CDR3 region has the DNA TGTGCCAGCAGCTTTCCACCGGGACAGCTGAACACCGGGGAGCTGTTTTTT. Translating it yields CASSFPPGQLNTGELFF. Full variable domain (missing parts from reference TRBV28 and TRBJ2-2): DVKVTQSSRYLVKRTGEKVFLECVQDMDHENMFWYRQDPGLGLRLIYFSYDVKMKEKGDIPEGYSVSREKKERFSLILESASTNQTSMYLCASSFPPGQLNTGELFFGEGSRLTVL.

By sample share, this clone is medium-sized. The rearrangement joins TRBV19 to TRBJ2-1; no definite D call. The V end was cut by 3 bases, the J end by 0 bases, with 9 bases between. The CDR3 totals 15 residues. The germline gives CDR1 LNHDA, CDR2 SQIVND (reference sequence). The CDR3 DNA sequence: TGTGCCAGTAGTATGGAGAAGAGCTCCTACAATGAGCAGTTCTTC. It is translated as CASSMEKSSYNEQFF.

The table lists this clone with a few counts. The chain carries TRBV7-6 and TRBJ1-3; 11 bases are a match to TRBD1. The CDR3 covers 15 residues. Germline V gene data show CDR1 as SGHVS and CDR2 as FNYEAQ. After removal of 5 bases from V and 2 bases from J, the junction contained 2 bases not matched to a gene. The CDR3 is CASSPGQGAGNTIYF. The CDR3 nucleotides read TGTGCCAGCAGCCCGGGACAGGGGGCTGGAAACACCATATATTTT.

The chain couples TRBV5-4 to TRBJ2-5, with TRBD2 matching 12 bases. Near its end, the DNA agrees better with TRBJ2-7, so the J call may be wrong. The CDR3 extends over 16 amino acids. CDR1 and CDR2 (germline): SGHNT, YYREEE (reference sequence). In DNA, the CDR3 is TGTGCCAGCAGCTTGTGGCCTAGCGGGGGGGACTACGAGCAGTACTTC. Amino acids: CASSLWPSGGDYEQYF.

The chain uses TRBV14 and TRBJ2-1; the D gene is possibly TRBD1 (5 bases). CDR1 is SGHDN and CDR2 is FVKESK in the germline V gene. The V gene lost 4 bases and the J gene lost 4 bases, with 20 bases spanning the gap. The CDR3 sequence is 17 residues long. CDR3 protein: CASSLDTRVGSYNEQFF. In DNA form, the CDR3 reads TGTGCCAGCAGCCTCGACACCAGGGTAGGGTCATACAATGAGCAGTTCTTC. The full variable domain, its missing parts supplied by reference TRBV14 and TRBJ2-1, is EAGVTQFPSHSVIEKGQTVTLRCDPISGHDNLYWYRRVMGKEIKFLLHFVKESKQDESGMPNNRFLAERTGGTYSTLKVQPAELEDSGVYFCASSLDTRVGSYNEQFFGPGTRLTVL.

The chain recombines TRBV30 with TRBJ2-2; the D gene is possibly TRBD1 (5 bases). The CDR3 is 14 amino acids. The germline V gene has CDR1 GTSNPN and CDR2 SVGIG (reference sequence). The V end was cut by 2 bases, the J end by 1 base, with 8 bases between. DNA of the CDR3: TGTGCCTGGAGTAAAGGGGAGAACACCGGGGAGCTGTTTTTT. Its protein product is CAWSKGENTGELFF.

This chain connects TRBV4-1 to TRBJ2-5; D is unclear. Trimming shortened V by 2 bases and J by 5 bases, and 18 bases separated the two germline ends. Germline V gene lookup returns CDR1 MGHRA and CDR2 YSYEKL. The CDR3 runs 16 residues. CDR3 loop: CASSQRNMGFSETQYF. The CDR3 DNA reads TGCGCCAGCAGCCAACGCAACATGGGGTTCAGTGAGACCCAGTACTTC.

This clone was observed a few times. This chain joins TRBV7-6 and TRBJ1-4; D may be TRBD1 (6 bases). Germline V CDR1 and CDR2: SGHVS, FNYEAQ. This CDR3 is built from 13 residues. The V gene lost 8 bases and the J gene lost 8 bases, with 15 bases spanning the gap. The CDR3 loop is CASSAYTGEKLFF. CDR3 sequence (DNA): TGTGCCAGCTCAGCTTATACAGGGGAAAAACTGTTTTTT.

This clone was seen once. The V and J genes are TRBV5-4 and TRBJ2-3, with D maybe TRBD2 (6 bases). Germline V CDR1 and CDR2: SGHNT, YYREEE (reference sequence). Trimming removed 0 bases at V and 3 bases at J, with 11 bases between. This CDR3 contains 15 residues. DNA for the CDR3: TGTGCCAGCAGCTTGGATAGCGGAAATACAGATACGCAGTATTTT. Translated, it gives CASSLDSGNTDTQYF.

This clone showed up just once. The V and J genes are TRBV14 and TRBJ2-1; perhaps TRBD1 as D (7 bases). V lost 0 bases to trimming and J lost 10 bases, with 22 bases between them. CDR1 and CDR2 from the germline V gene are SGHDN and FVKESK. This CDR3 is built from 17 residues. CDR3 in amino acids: CASSQDSGVTGTREQFF. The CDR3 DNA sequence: TGTGCCAGCAGCCAAGATTCGGGGGTGACAGGGACAAGGGAGCAGTTCTTC.

The CDR3: CASTYGANQPQHF. Here the CDR3 DNA reads TGTGCCAGCACCTACGGAGCCAATCAGCCCCAGCATTTT. This chain connects TRBV6-6 to TRBJ1-5; D gene ambiguous. Trimming removed 7 bases at V and 3 bases at J, with 10 bases between. Per germline, CDR1 MNHNY and CDR2 SVGAGI (reference sequence). The length of the CDR3 is 13 residues.

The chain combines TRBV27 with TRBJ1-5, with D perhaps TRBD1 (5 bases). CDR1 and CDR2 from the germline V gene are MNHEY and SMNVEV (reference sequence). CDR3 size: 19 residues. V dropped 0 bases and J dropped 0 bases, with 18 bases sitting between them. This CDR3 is CASSLSGAPFTYSNQPQHF. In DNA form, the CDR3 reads TGTGCCAGCAGTTTATCTGGGGCTCCTTTTACATATAGCAATCAGCCCCAGCATTTT.

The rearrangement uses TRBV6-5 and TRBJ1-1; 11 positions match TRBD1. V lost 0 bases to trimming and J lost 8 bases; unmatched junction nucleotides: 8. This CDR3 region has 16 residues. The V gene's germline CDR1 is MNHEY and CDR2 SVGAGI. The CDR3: CASSYSRTGGLLEAFF. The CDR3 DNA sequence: TGTGCCAGCAGTTACTCACGGACAGGGGGCCTTTTAGAAGCTTTCTTT.

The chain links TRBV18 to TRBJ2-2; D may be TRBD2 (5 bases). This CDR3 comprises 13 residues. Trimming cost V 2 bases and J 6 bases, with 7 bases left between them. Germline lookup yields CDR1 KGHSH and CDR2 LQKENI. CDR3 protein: CASSPRGSGELFF. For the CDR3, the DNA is TGTGCCAGCTCACCAAGAGGGTCCGGGGAGCTGTTTTTT.

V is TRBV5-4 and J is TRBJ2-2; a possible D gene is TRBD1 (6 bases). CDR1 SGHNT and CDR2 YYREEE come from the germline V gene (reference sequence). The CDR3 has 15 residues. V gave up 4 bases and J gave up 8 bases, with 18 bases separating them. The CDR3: CASSPAAGEQGELFF. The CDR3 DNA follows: TGTGCCAGCAGCCCAGCGGCAGGGGAACAAGGGGAGCTGTTTTTT. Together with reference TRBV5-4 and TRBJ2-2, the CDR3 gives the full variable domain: ETGVTQSPTHLIKTRGQQVTLRCSSQSGHNTVSWYQQALGQGPQFIFQYYREEENGRGNFPPRFSGLQFPNYSSELNVNALELDDSALYLCASSPAAGEQGELFFGEGSRLTVL.

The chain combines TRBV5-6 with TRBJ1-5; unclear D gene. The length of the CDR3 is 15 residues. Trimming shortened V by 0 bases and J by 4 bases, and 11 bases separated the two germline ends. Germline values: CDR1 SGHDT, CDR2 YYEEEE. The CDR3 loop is CASSLGTVANQPQHF. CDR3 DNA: TGTGCCAGCAGCTTGGGTACAGTCGCTAATCAGCCCCAGCATTTT. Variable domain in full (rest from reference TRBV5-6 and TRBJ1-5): DAGVTQSPTHLIKTRGQQVTLRCSPKSGHDTVSWYQQALGQGPQFIFQYYEEEERQRGNFPDRFSGHQFPNYSSELNVNALLLGDSALYLCASSLGTVANQPQHFGDGTRLSIL.